Listed below are T cell receptor beta chains from one sample, sequenced in a study of T cell clones after liver transplantation. Some clones are missing from TCRdb's copy, which holds only in-frame ones; the method was immunoSEQ multiplex PCR. The table lists around 97,000 clones, around 80% of them singletons. The input for sequencing was CD4+ T cells from blood, taken about 50 months after liver transplant. Receptors originate from a human patient who received a liver transplant. Some T cells may be transferred from the graft donor. CDR3s include the opening cysteine and the closing phenylalanine or tryptophan. The D gene is left open where the match is weak. Clone size is shown for a subset of rows, as once, few, many or a class of expanded clone.

TGCGCCAGCAGCGCTGGACAGGGGGACTATGGCTACACCTTC	CASSAGQGDYGYTF	TRBV5-1	TRBJ1-2	-	TRBD1
TGTGCCAGCAAGTATCAGGGGGCTAGCACAGATACGCAGTATTTT	CASKYQGASTDTQYF	TRBV6-4	TRBJ2-3	-	TRBD1
TGTGCCAGCAGCCTCCGGGACGGGCGAGGCTACACCTTC	CASSLRDGRGYTF	TRBV4-2	TRBJ1-2	-	-
TGTGCCAGCAGCTTGGGTATAGAGACCCAGTACTTC	CASSLGIETQYF	TRBV5-4	TRBJ2-5	-	-
TGTGCCAGTAGTATAGACGGGGGACAGTCCAATCAGCCCCAGCATTTT	CASSIDGGQSNQPQHF	TRBV19	TRBJ1-5	-	TRBD1
TGTGCCAGCTCACCATCCGACAGAGACGGGCAGTACTTC	CASSPSDRDGQYF	TRBV18	TRBJ2-7	-	-
TGTGCCAGCGCTACCGGGGGAACCGGGGAGCTGTTTTTT	CASATGGTGELFF	TRBV28	TRBJ2-2	-	-
TGTGCCAGCAGCTTCCGACGTTCTGGCGAGCAGTACTTC	CASSFRRSGEQYF	TRBV7-3	TRBJ2-7	once	-
TGTGCCAGCAGTGAATCGGCGCTGGCAACTAATGAAAAACTGTTTTTT	CASSESALATNEKLFF	TRBV25-1	TRBJ1-4	-	-
TGTGCCAGCAGCTTCCGGACTAGCGGGATTGGAGAGACCCAGTACTTC	CASSFRTSGIGETQYF	TRBV9	TRBJ2-5	-	TRBD2
TGTGCCAGTAGCAGCCACAGGGGTGAGGTCTATGGCTACACCTTC	CASSSHRGEVYGYTF	TRBV19	TRBJ1-2	-	TRBD1
TGTGCCAGCAGCTTAGGGAGACAGGCTTGGCGAGCTTTCTTT	CASSLGRQAWRAFF	TRBV7-2	TRBJ1-1	-	-
TGTGCCAGTAGTATAACCCGGGACAGCGAGCAGTACTTC	CASSITRDSEQYF	TRBV19	TRBJ2-7	-	TRBD1
TGTGCCAGCAGCCTAACCGGGACGGACAATGAGCAGTTCTTC	CASSLTGTDNEQFF	TRBV7-8	TRBJ2-1	-	-
TGTGCCAGCAGTCTAGCGAGCAGGGCTTTCTTT	CASSLASRAFF	TRBV6-1	TRBJ1-1	-	-
TGTGCCAGCAGCCCGGGACAGGGGGCCTTAAATGAAAAACTGTTTTTT	CASSPGQGALNEKLFF	TRBV7-8	TRBJ1-4	-	TRBD1
TGTGCCAGCGAGGGTACGGAACGGGGCTACACCTTC	CASEGTERGYTF	TRBV28	TRBJ1-2	-	-
TGTGCCAGCAGCTTATTTGATAGCGGCTACGAGCAGTACTTC	CASSLFDSGYEQYF	TRBV11-2	TRBJ2-7	-	-
TGTGCCAGCAGTGACTCTAGGGGTTCACCCCTCCACTTT	CASSDSRGSPLHF	TRBV6-4	TRBJ1-6	-	-
TGTGCCAGCAGTGAGGTGGGGGGCTCCTCTGGAAACACCATATATTTT	CASSEVGGSSGNTIYF	TRBV6-1	TRBJ1-3	-	-
TGTGCCAGCAGCCTTGTGAACACTGAAGCTTTCTTT	CASSLVNTEAFF	TRBV7-8	TRBJ1-1	once	-
TGTGCCAGCAGTCCGGTCTATCCCGGAGGTATAGGTCAGCCCCAGCATTTT	CASSPVYPGGIGQPQHF	TRBV27	TRBJ1-5	-	-
TGTGCCAGTCAAGGGGGACTTGTAAACACCGGGGAGCTGTTTTTT	CASQGGLVNTGELFF	TRBV19	TRBJ2-2	-	-
TGCAGTGGGGGGACAGATACGCAGTATTTT	CSGGTDTQYF	TRBV20-1	TRBJ2-3	-	-
TGTGCCAGCACCTTTATATCGGGACAGGGTGCCTACGAGCAGTACTTC	CASTFISGQGAYEQYF	TRBV2	TRBJ2-7	-	TRBD1
TGCGCCAGTCAGAACGGGGGGGTGGTCTACGAGCAGTACTTC	CASQNGGVVYEQYF	TRBV10-2	TRBJ2-7	-	TRBD2
TGTGCCAGTAATTCCCATCCTCATAGCAATCAGCCCCAGCATTTT	CASNSHPHSNQPQHF	TRBV19	TRBJ1-5	-	-
TGTGCCAGCAGTGCGAAGACATGGGCGAGACAACAGGCTAATGAAAAACTGTTTTTT	CASSAKTWARQQANEKLFF	TRBV27	TRBJ1-4	-	-
TGTGCCTGGAGTATAGGACAGGGTGAGCAGTACTTC	CAWSIGQGEQYF	TRBV30	TRBJ2-7	-	TRBD1
TGTGCCAGCAGCACCAACCGCGGACTAGCCACAGATACGCAGTATTTT	CASSTNRGLATDTQYF	TRBV5-4	TRBJ2-3	-	TRBD2
TGTGCCAGTAGTATTCCCCCCTCTGGGGCCAACGTCCTGACTTTC	CASSIPPSGANVLTF	TRBV19	TRBJ2-6	-	-
TGTGCCAGTAGTACTCATCTGGACAGGCTGGAAAATCAGCCCCAGCATTTT	CASSTHLDRLENQPQHF	TRBV19	TRBJ1-5	once	TRBD1
TGTGCCAGCAGCTTGGCCCGGACAGGTCTACAGCCCCAGCATTTT	CASSLARTGLQPQHF	TRBV7-2	TRBJ1-5	-	TRBD1
TGTGCCAGCAGGGCCGGGACAGGGGCTTACGGGACCCAGTACTTC	CASRAGTGAYGTQYF	TRBV2	TRBJ2-5	-	TRBD1
TGTGCCAGCAGCTTAGAAGGTGTAGCCTCCCGCGGCGGGGAGCTGTTTTTT	CASSLEGVASRGGELFF	TRBV7-8	TRBJ2-2	-	-
TGTGCCAGCAGCTCGACAGGGGGTAACACTGAAGCTTTCTTT	CASSSTGGNTEAFF	TRBV7-8	TRBJ1-1	-	TRBD1
TGTGCCAGCTCCCCGAGCATGACGGGCGCCTACGAGCAGTACTTC	CASSPSMTGAYEQYF	TRBV18	TRBJ2-7	-	-
TGTGCCAGCAGCTTAGGAGGGAGTCTGAACGAGCAGTACTTC	CASSLGGSLNEQYF	TRBV7-2	TRBJ2-7	-	-
TGTGCCAGCAACCGGGGGGGGCACTTTTATGAAGCTTTCTTT	CASNRGGHFYEAFF	TRBV5-8	TRBJ1-1	-	-
TGTGCCAGCAGACGGGGCGGGGAGCTGTTTTTT	CASRRGGELFF	TRBV5-6	TRBJ2-2	-	-
TGTGCCAGCAGCTCGGACTACTCAGGGGGGTACGAGCAGTACTTC	CASSSDYSGGYEQYF	TRBV7-9	TRBJ2-7	-	-
TGTGCCAGCAGCTCTAGACTTCCCGGGAGCTCCTACGAGCAGTACTTC	CASSSRLPGSSYEQYF	TRBV5-5	TRBJ2-7	-	-
TGTGCCAGCAGCTTCCGACGGGAGTCCCGCACAGATACGCAGTATTTT	CASSFRRESRTDTQYF	TRBV7-8	TRBJ2-3	-	-
TGTGCCACCAGCAAAGACAGGGGTTCCTACGAGCAGTACTTC	CATSKDRGSYEQYF	TRBV15	TRBJ2-7	-	TRBD1
TGTGCCAGCAGCTTAAGCGGTCAGGGAGCTGGCTACACCTTC	CASSLSGQGAGYTF	TRBV7-6	TRBJ1-2	-	-
TGTGCCTGGAGCCGAGGACAGGGGATTACCACTGAAGCTTTCTTT	CAWSRGQGITTEAFF	TRBV30	TRBJ1-1	few	TRBD1
TGTGCCAGCAGCCTGGGGGGGACAGGGAACTATGGCTACACCTTC	CASSLGGTGNYGYTF	TRBV6-5	TRBJ1-2	-	TRBD1
TGTGCCAGTAGTATCACTCTGGCACTAGACAAATATAGCAATCAGCCCCAGCATTTT	CASSITLALDKYSNQPQHF	TRBV19	TRBJ1-5	-	-
TGTGCCAGCAGTTTATTAACAGGGGAATGGGGCTACACCTTC	CASSLLTGEWGYTF	TRBV28	TRBJ1-2	-	TRBD1
TGTGCCAGCACTGTGGGCGGCGAGACCCAGTACTTC	CASTVGGETQYF	TRBV28	TRBJ2-5	-	-
TGTGCCAGCAGCTTAGCGCGATCCCCCGGACTGAGCAATCAGCCCCAGCATTTT	CASSLARSPGLSNQPQHF	TRBV7-2	TRBJ1-5	once	-
TGTGCCAGCAGCCCTTCACGGACGGGGGGCTACACCTTC	CASSPSRTGGYTF	TRBV9	TRBJ1-2	-	-
TGTGCCAGCCTACCCGTTCAGGGGGGGGGCACTGAAGCTTTCTTT	CASLPVQGGGTEAFF	TRBV6-5	TRBJ1-1	-	TRBD1
TGTGCCACCAGCAGAAAGGGGGCGGGGAGCTCCTACGAGCAGTACTTC	CATSRKGAGSSYEQYF	TRBV15	TRBJ2-7	-	-
TGTGCCAGCTCACCACCGGGACTAGCGGGGGGTAATGAGCAGTTCTTC	CASSPPGLAGGNEQFF	TRBV18	TRBJ2-1	-	TRBD2
TGTGCCAGCAGACTCACAGAGGCGTTGCCCCAGCATTTT	CASRLTEALPQHF	TRBV27	TRBJ1-5	-	-
TGTGCCAGCAGTTTATCAGGGCACCCTCTCTCTGGAAACACCATATATTTT	CASSLSGHPLSGNTIYF	TRBV27	TRBJ1-3	few	-
TGTGCCAGCAGTTTAGGCGGTAGCGGGAGCACAGATACGCAGTATTTT	CASSLGGSGSTDTQYF	TRBV28	TRBJ2-3	few	TRBD2
TGTGCCAGCAGCTTATTAGTTGGCACTGAAGCTTTCTTT	CASSLLVGTEAFF	TRBV7-8	TRBJ1-1	-	-